This is a list of T cell receptor beta chains from one sample in a study of blood T cell repertoires in COVID-19. The protocol was immunoSEQ multiplex PCR, while the TCRdb copy is restricted to in-frame clones and leaves out a portion. The sample holds roughly 220,000 clones, roughly 79% seen once. The sequencing input was peripheral blood. These receptors originate from a woman of 80 years or more with COVID-19, enrolled during active disease. Both conserved end residues are part of each CDR3. Fields, in order: D gene, V gene, clone size, J gene, CDR3 protein, CDR3 DNA. D genes are given only for firm matches. Where a row states a size, it is once, few, many or the class of an expanded clone; other rows omit it.

-	TRBV7-2	-	TRBJ2-1	CASSLRAGSYNEQFF	TGTGCCAGCAGCTTGCGGGCGGGCTCCTACAATGAGCAGTTCTTC
TRBD1	TRBV7-2	-	TRBJ1-2	CASSLGQGEVYGYTF	TGTGCCAGCAGCTTAGGACAGGGCGAGGTCTATGGCTACACCTTC
TRBD2	TRBV7-2	-	TRBJ2-1	CASSLEGTSGVNEQFF	TGTGCCAGCAGCTTAGAGGGGACTAGCGGGGTGAATGAGCAGTTCTTC
-	TRBV5-8	-	TRBJ2-7	CASSHPRAGACEQYF	TGTGCCAGCAGCCACCCCCGGGCGGGGGCCTGCGAGCAGTACTTC
-	TRBV7-9	few	TRBJ2-5	CASNRESLGETQYF	TGTGCCAGCAATCGGGAGAGTCTGGGGGAGACCCAGTACTTC
-	TRBV6-1	-	TRBJ2-7	CASSQTAVYEQYF	TGTGCCAGCAGTCAGACAGCAGTATACGAGCAGTACTTC
TRBD2	TRBV7-2	once	TRBJ2-1	CASSASGGAYDEQFF	TGTGCCAGCAGCGCCAGCGGGGGGGCCTATGATGAGCAGTTCTTC
-	TRBV7-9	-	TRBJ2-7	CASSLAEGRVYEQYF	TGTGCCAGCAGCTTAGCGGAGGGCAGGGTCTACGAGCAGTACTTC
TRBD1	TRBV27	-	TRBJ1-2	CASSSSGQGYYGYTF	TGTGCCAGCAGTTCCTCGGGACAGGGGTACTATGGCTACACCTTC
-	TRBV4-1	-	TRBJ1-5	CASTPTGVSNQPQHF	TGCGCCAGCACCCCCACCGGGGTTAGCAATCAGCCCCAGCATTTT
-	TRBV6-6	-	TRBJ1-5	CASSLGDTLHQPQHF	TGTGCCAGCAGTTTAGGGGACACTTTACATCAGCCCCAGCATTTT
-	TRBV19	-	TRBJ1-5	CATRIGQYSNQPQHF	TGTGCCACAAGGATCGGACAGTATAGCAATCAGCCCCAGCATTTT
-	TRBV27	-	TRBJ2-5	CASSLSQLGAQYF	TGTGCCAGCAGTTTATCCCAGTTAGGGGCCCAGTACTTC
TRBD1	TRBV5-1	-	TRBJ2-3	CASSRQGGTDTQYF	TGCGCCAGCAGTCGACAGGGGGGCACAGATACGCAGTATTTT
TRBD1	TRBV18	-	TRBJ1-1	CASSLRSDRRNTEAFF	TGTGCCAGCTCACTAAGGTCGGACAGGCGGAACACTGAAGCTTTCTTT
TRBD1	TRBV5-8	-	TRBJ1-3	CASSLRGVGGNTIYF	TGTGCCAGCAGCCTCAGGGGGGTAGGCGGAAACACCATATATTTT
-	TRBV15	-	TRBJ2-1	CATSRDIAGSSYNEQFF	TGTGCCACCAGCAGAGATATTGCGGGAAGCTCCTACAATGAGCAGTTCTTC
TRBD2	TRBV29-1	-	TRBJ2-5	CSVLTSAPETQYF	TGCAGCGTCCTTACTAGCGCACCAGAGACCCAGTACTTC
-	TRBV7-2	-	TRBJ2-5	CASSFGRQSEETQYF	TGTGCCAGCAGCTTCGGGAGACAGAGTGAAGAGACCCAGTACTTC
-	TRBV5-1	-	TRBJ2-6	CASTNPSGANVLTF	TGCGCCAGCACTAACCCCTCTGGGGCCAACGTCCTGACTTTC
TRBD2	TRBV7-9	-	TRBJ2-5	CASSILAGKETQYF	TGTGCCAGCAGCATACTAGCGGGGAAAGAGACCCAGTACTTC
TRBD1	TRBV7-9	-	TRBJ1-3	CASSPRDSGHTIYF	TGTGCCAGCAGCCCGCGGGACAGCGGACACACCATATATTTT